This TCR beta chain comes out of a study of cytomegalovirus exposure and HLA in healthy donors (dated by TCRdb to the late 2010s). Regarding the study in general: An earlier analysis of several hundred of the donors reported approximately 300 Gb of sequence data and roughly 120 million unique TCR beta sequences obtained from some 200 million T cells. Class I and class II HLA loci were covered by the typing at four-digit resolution. Of the approximately 400 genotyped donors, 65% to 90% were placed in the genetic ancestry cluster associated with self-reported Caucasian donors. A later analysis re-analyzed previously published TCR beta repertoires from 650 to 800 donors and added high-resolution HLA genotyping to study TCR occurrence patterns. Rather than using new phenotypic data, the later analysis identified candidate immune exposures from TCR beta sequences and from how often those sequences occurred across donors. An earlier analysis of 587 of the donors used high-throughput TCR beta sequencing to judge whether each TCR beta V gene segment behaved as functional or pseudogenic. Among about 370 genotyped donors of the cohort, an average of around 250,000 unique TCR beta nucleotide sequences was sequenced per donor, of which 15% to 20% were non-productive. The study used immunosequencing to profile the T cell repertoires of 666 subjects and linked those repertoires to cytomegalovirus serostatus. Donor age, sex, ethnicity and CMV serostatus were compiled together with the repertoire data. A later genetic analysis took genome-wide SNP genotypes for about 55% of the roughly 700 donors and used that subset as a discovery cohort. In addition to the first cohort of approximately 670 subjects, a separate validation cohort of 120 different subjects was used. The study combined high-throughput TCR immunosequencing, statistical association of individual TCRs with disease status, and machine learning to predict cytomegalovirus infection status. Every discovery cohort repertoire had been produced on one sequencing platform. The study aimed to test whether signatures of past pathogen exposure could be identified by cataloging public T cell receptors. The number of typed donors differed by locus: about 629-630 for A, B, C, DRB1 and DQB1; some 500 for DQA1; approximately 600 for DPA1; and some 430 for DPB1. Several DR-DQ haplotypes were handled as single units for association and clustering because linkage in the cohort was strong. An early release covering 550 to 700 HLA-typed donors comprised about 300 gigabases of sequencing data and tens of millions of unique TCR sequences.

In total, about 650 healthy bone marrow donors made up the cohort. At the time of sampling, all cohort members were nominally healthy, though unrecorded immune exposures were likely present. The donor was CMV seronegative and belonged to the group of 320 or so seronegative cohort members. Each donor provided a peripheral blood sample, and peripheral blood mononuclear cells were used for TCR beta sequencing. Genomic DNA was extracted from the blood cell samples with the Qiagen DNeasy Blood Extraction Kit. Receptor libraries were prepared by the immunoSEQ multiplex PCR assay. For the multiplex PCR, a mixture combining 60 forward primers for TCR Vbeta segments and 13 reverse primers for TCR Jbeta segments was used. Amplification of the CDR3 region of rearranged TCR beta genes was performed with a multiplex PCR assay on genomic DNA. The amplified TCR beta libraries were sequenced on the Illumina HiSeq System as 87-base-pair reads. Concerning the study's data processing: A later analysis counted tens of millions of unique TCR beta chains across the 550 to 750 repertoires, and around 9.9 million of these chains were shared by at least two donors. To remove PCR and sequencing errors, raw reads were error-corrected and collapsed into unique sequences using a nearest-neighbor algorithm that merged closely related sequences. Alignment of CDR3 sequences to IMGT reference sequences was used to assign V, D and J gene segments. Each retained sequence needed at least a six-nucleotide match to both a V gene segment and a J gene segment. A rearrangement counted as productive if the CDR3 had no stop codons and remained in frame with V and J, and every other rearrangement counted as non-productive. Following IMGT convention, CDR3 was defined as the stretch from the second conserved V-encoded cysteine to the conserved J-encoded phenylalanine. In an earlier analysis of around 570 of the donors, sequences lacking an unambiguous match to a single V gene segment were excluded. In an earlier analysis of several hundred of the donors, V segments were called functional above 56.7% productive rearrangements and were called segregating when the between-donor standard deviation exceeded 5%. A statistical classification framework was built for diagnosing cytomegalovirus status from the catalog of TCR beta chain sequences. V and J gene assignment, in a later analysis, came from comparing TCR nucleotide sequences with IMGT/GENE-DB human TR gene sequences. Using the TCRdist pipeline, a later analysis assigned CDR3 sequences along with most-parsimonious VDJ recombination scenarios. In a later analysis, each TCR beta chain was defined by its CDR3 amino acid sequence together with its V-gene family, and reads without a unique V-gene family were excluded. As a way to deal with suspected cross-contamination and a sequencing artifact, a later analysis dropped 592 nucleotide sequences that were highly shared and had low generation probability. A later analysis calculated a clonal expansion index for each public chain from normalized within-repertoire ranks of inferred template counts. A later analysis computed generation probabilities with a VDJ recombination model fitted to out-of-frame rearrangements, and checked the results against IGoR. Hypergeometric tests were used in a later analysis to score TCR-TCR, TCR-HLA and TCR-CMV co-occurrence, with a repertoire-size bias correction applied to the TCR pairs. A later analysis estimated false discovery rates by permuting HLA or CMV assignments 20 times. In a later analysis, co-occurring TCRs were grouped using DBSCAN, and TCRdist sequence similarity was added for clustering within HLA-allele-positive subsets. Repertoires with fewer than 30,000 or more than 120,000 public chains were left out of co-occurrence clustering, as were a few repertoires with anomalous nucleotide sharing. TCRdb carries this immuneACCESS record with in-frame sequences only. Its versions omit some clonotypes, under half of them owing to an unresolved V gene in the studies checked, with the rest unexplained. V, J and clone size were drawn from that table, and D and trimming were deduced from the DNA. For this sample the table gives 60,000 to 70,000 clones, of which around 81% were detected only once. The ten largest clones represent under 6.5% of the sample.

With respect to this clone: Its cognate antigen has yet to be identified. It has no much larger one-base neighbor in the sample; base qualities were not kept.

Summary of the overall study and its limitations: A later analysis found that most CMV-associated TCR beta chains appeared HLA-restricted, with HLA associations seemingly driven largely by CMV exposure. Broadly in line with IMGT annotations, most TCR beta V segments showed up in productive rearrangements about 90% or about 30% of the time in an earlier analysis of under 700 of the donors. Because HLA typing was unavailable for some donors at each locus, only the typed subset was used in association tests. A further reported finding was that TCR beta sequences accurately predicted the HLA-A and HLA-B alleles for most subjects in the first cohort. In vitro tests confirmed that a few of the cytomegalovirus-associated TCR beta chains recognize cytomegalovirus antigens. When HLA alleles, especially DR and DQ, strongly co-occurred, attributing TCR associations to individual alleles was difficult. Roughly uniform sequencing depth across donors was assumed in presence/absence analyses, although this assumption may not hold. It was suggested by the authors that the approach could potentially be generalized to other disease states and immunological phenotypes. A total of 150 to 200 TCR beta chains were listed by the study as associated with cytomegalovirus. According to a later genetic analysis, donors in an Asian-associated ancestry cluster had fewer N-insertions in productive TCRs than the approximately 690-donor mean. A later analysis found that HLA-associated TCR beta chains were more clonally expanded and had lower generation probabilities than equally common non-associated chains. Only TCR beta chains were sequenced in this cohort, and the absence of alpha or paired-chain data limited detectable features. While some public TCRs were present in many individuals, most TCR sequences turned up only very rarely across donors. In a later analysis, some 18,000 TCR beta sequences were associated with specific HLA alleles at a false discovery rate of 0.05. In a later analysis, several top co-occurrence clusters were reported to appear linked to parvovirus B19, influenza, CMV and Epstein-Barr virus. CMV serostatus was the only immune exposure information available for the cohort. Because counts were too low, seventeen rarely observed V segments, including chromosome 9 orphons, were excluded from the earlier analysis of several hundred of the donors. A later analysis found that TCR association rates varied across HLA loci, with DRB1 alleles showing the most associated TCRs and HLA-C alleles the fewest. The classifier was reported to diagnose cytomegalovirus status with high specificity and sensitivity in both the original cohort and the validation cohort. In a later genetic analysis, a missense DCLRE1C variant was associated with V-gene and J-gene trimming of TCR beta chains, and the association was replicated in an independent cohort. A cluster of highly shared sequence variants was judged likely to represent a technical artifact of the sequencing pipeline. Correlated functional status among segregating V segments might reflect linkage disequilibrium, but an unknown experimental factor could not be ruled out.

The TCR was taken from a man in his forties or fifties in good health and CMV-seronegative. Sequencing input: PBMCs.

The CDR3 reads as follows: CASSRDIDQPQHF. The DNA is as follows: TGCGCCAGCAGTAGGGACATTGATCAGCCCCAGCATTTT. The chain couples TRBV5-1 to TRBJ1-5; TRBD1 could be the D gene, as 6 bases match. The CDR3 contains 13 residues, cysteine and phenylalanine counted. Only the CDR3 part of the read is kept: 39 bases, read in frame from the first base. Looking up the germline V gene yields CDR1 SGHRS and CDR2 YFSETQ. Cut back by 5 bases and 5 bases, the V and J ends lie 11 bases apart.